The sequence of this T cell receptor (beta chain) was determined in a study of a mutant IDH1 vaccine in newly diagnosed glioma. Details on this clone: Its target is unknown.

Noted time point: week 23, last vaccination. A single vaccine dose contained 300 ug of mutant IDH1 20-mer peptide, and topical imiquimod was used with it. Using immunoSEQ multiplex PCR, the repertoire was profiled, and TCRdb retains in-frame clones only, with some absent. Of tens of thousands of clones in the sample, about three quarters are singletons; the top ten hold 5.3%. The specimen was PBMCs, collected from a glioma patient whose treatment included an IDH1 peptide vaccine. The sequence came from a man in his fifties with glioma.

The CDR3 sequence is CATSRVQGGQPQHF. In nucleotides, the CDR3 is TGTGCCACCAGCAGAGTCCAGGGAGGTCAGCCCCAGCATTTT. The gene calls are TRBV15 and TRBJ1-5; TRBD1 might be the D (5 bases). CDR1 LNHNV and CDR2 YYDKDF come from the germline V gene (reference sequence). The germline V and J ends were trimmed by 1 base and 6 bases, with 10 bases remaining between them. This CDR3 has 14 amino acids.